This entry lists 32 T cell receptor beta chains sequenced from one sample in a study of blood T cell repertoires in COVID-19. TCRdb's table, derived via immunoSEQ multiplex PCR, lists solely in-frame clones and lacks some. The table has some 400,000 clones, around 87% seen once. The sample was peripheral blood. The receptors come from a woman in her thirties with COVID-19, enrolled during active disease.

The V and J genes are TRBV2 and TRBJ2-1, with D possibly being TRBD2 (5 bases). CDR3 length: 11 residues. CDR1 is SNHLY, CDR2 FYNNEI, per germline. The CDR3 loop is CATTRRDEQFF. The CDR3 DNA reads TGTGCTACCACCCGGCGGGATGAGCAGTTCTTC.

The chain links TRBV10-3 to TRBJ2-7; unclear D gene. V lost 10 bases and J 7 bases, leaving 11 bases between the germline ends. Germline V gene data show CDR1 as ENHRY and CDR2 as SYGVKD. This CDR3 contains 10 residues. The CDR3 reads CASNSCEQYF. DNA of the CDR3: TGTGCCAGCAACTCTTGTGAGCAGTACTTC.

The chain has TRBV21-1 and TRBJ2-7; the table's D gene call, TRBD2, was not cross checked with the DNA. TRBV21-1 constitutes a pseudogene. The CDR3 runs to 14 residues. CDR3 sequence reads: CADLKRRGAYEQYF. The CDR3 coding sequence is TGTGCCGATCTTAAGAGGCGCGGTGCCTACGAGCAGTACTTC.

The table lists this clone with a few counts. The genes are TRBV7-6 and TRBJ2-5; weak D call: TRBD1 (6 bases). Trimming left V 5 bases short and J 1 base short, with 11 bases between. This CDR3 has 14 residues. The germline V gene has CDR1 SGHVS and CDR2 FNYEAQ. CDR3 sequence: CASSPTGLQETQYF. In DNA, the CDR3 is TGTGCCAGCAGCCCTACAGGGCTCCAAGAGACCCAGTACTTC.

V is TRBV30 and J is TRBJ2-3; 9 bases line up with TRBD2. Trimming took 5 bases from V and 2 from J; bases not matched to a gene: 2. Germline V lookup: CDR1 GTSNPN, CDR2 SVGIG (reference sequence). The CDR3 loop spans 13 amino acids. CDR3: CAWAGGLTDTQYF. CDR3 nucleotide sequence: TGTGCCTGGGCGGGGGGGCTCACAGATACGCAGTATTTT.

The chain uses TRBV18 and TRBJ1-6, with TRBD1 matching over 7 bases. From germline, CDR1 is KGHSH and CDR2 LQKENI. The CDR3 contains 14 residues. Losses at the gene ends were 2 bases for V and 10 bases for J; bases not matched to a gene: 5. CDR3 region: CASSPAGGESPLHF. In DNA form, the CDR3 reads TGTGCCAGCTCACCAGCAGGGGGAGAATCACCCCTCCACTTT. Combining the CDR3 with reference TRBV18 and TRBJ1-6 gives the whole variable domain NAGVMQNPRHLVRRRGQEARLRCSPMKGHSHVYWYRQLPEEGLKFMVYLQKENIIDESGMPKERFSAEFPKEGPSILRIQQVVRGDSAAYFCASSPAGGESPLHFGNGTRLTVT.

The chain combines TRBV5-1 with TRBJ1-2, with unresolved D. V was clipped by 3 bases and J by 1 base, with 10 bases between them. Germline V gene sequence: CDR1 SGHRS, CDR2 YFSETQ. The CDR3 is 14 amino acids. CDR3 bases: TGCGCCAGCAGCTCCAGACTTGATAACTATGGCTACACCTTC. Amino acid sequence: CASSSRLDNYGYTF.

This chain links TRBV6-5 with TRBJ2-7, with D possibly TRBD2 on 6 matching bases. V was trimmed by 6 bases and J by 2 bases, leaving 17 bases between them. The CDR3 consists of 15 residues. Germline V gene sequence: CDR1 MNHEY, CDR2 SVGAGI. This chain's CDR3 is CASRLRRDGPYEQYF. For the CDR3, the DNA is TGTGCCAGCAGGCTAAGGCGGGACGGGCCCTACGAGCAGTACTTC.

The V and J genes are TRBV12-5 and TRBJ2-2; 10 nucleotides match TRBD2. The V gene end was trimmed by 0 bases and the J gene end by 6 bases; junction bases not matched to a gene: 7. Germline CDR1 is LGHNT and CDR2 is FRNRAP. This CDR3 is built from 17 residues. The CDR3 reads CASGLVRAGGPAGELFF. DNA of the CDR3: TGTGCTAGTGGTTTGGTAAGAGCGGGAGGGCCAGCCGGGGAGCTGTTTTTT.

This chain links TRBV5-6 with TRBJ2-1; 15 bases fit TRBD2. V lost 2 bases, J lost 10 bases, and 7 bases stayed unmatched. The CDR3 is 16 amino acids. From germline, CDR1 is SGHDT and CDR2 YYEEEE. In nucleotides, the CDR3 is TGTGCCAGCAGCTTAGGGACTAGCGGGAGGCCCAGGGAGCAGTTCTTC. Translating it yields CASSLGTSGRPREQFF. Variable domain in full (rest from reference TRBV5-6 and TRBJ2-1): DAGVTQSPTHLIKTRGQQVTLRCSPKSGHDTVSWYQQALGQGPQFIFQYYEEEERQRGNFPDRFSGHQFPNYSSELNVNALLLGDSALYLCASSLGTSGRPREQFFGPGTRLTVL.

The V gene is TRBV9, the J gene TRBJ2-5; possible D gene TRBD1, 5 bases. The CDR3 extends over 15 amino acids. Between the trimmed V and J ends, which lost 4 bases and 2 bases, there was a span of 15 bases. CDR1 and CDR2 from the germline V gene are SGDLS and YYNGEE. For the CDR3, the DNA is TGTGCCAGCAGCCCATTAGGACAATTTCAAGAGACCCAGTACTTC. Protein sequence: CASSPLGQFQETQYF.

The rearrangement links TRBV7-9 to TRBJ1-5; D is undetermined. V shed 4 bases and J shed 7 bases, with 11 bases lying between them. Germline V gene lookup returns CDR1 SEHNR and CDR2 FQNEAQ (reference sequence). CDR3 length: 13 residues. The CDR3 loop is CASSSGGYQPQHF. In DNA, the CDR3 is TGTGCCAGCAGCTCCGGAGGCTACCAGCCCCAGCATTTT.

This clone has only a few counts. The rearrangement links TRBV5-5 to TRBJ2-7, with D possibly being TRBD1 (6 bases). CDR1 and CDR2 from the germline V gene are SGHKS and YYEKEE (reference sequence). The CDR3 consists of 14 residues. Trimming took off 4 bases at V and 5 bases at J, with 16 bases between the two ends. For the CDR3, the DNA is TGTGCCAGCAGCGCCAGGGGAGTTCTGGACGAGCAGTACTTC. Encoded protein: CASSARGVLDEQYF.

This chain links TRBV7-2 with TRBJ1-2; 7 bases agree with TRBD1. This CDR3 is built from 17 residues. Germline V gene lookup returns CDR1 SGHTA and CDR2 FQGNSA. The V and J ends lost 0 bases and 1 base, in that order; junction bases with no gene match: 8. CDR3 sequence: CASSLAGKGGLNYGYTF. DNA for the CDR3: TGTGCCAGCAGCTTAGCTGGGAAAGGGGGCCTTAACTATGGCTACACCTTC. The full variable domain, with the rest looked up from reference TRBV7-2 and TRBJ1-2, is GAGVSQSPSNKVTEKGKDVELRCDPISGHTALYWYRQSLGQGLEFLIYFQGNSAPDKSGLPSDRFSAERTGGSVSTLTIQRTQQEDSAVYLCASSLAGKGGLNYGYTFGSGTRLTVV.

A word on this clone: The same CDR3 can be traced to other DNA sequences in this sample. The V and J genes are TRBV27 and TRBJ2-7; 11 positions match TRBD2. The germline V gene encodes CDR1 MNHEY and CDR2 SMNVEV (reference sequence). The CDR3 spans 13 residues. J lost 3 bases, V lost 8 bases, and 3 bases had no gene match. As DNA, the CDR3 is TGTGCCAGCTCTCTAGCGGGAGGCTACGAGCAGTACTTC. Amino acid sequence: CASSLAGGYEQYF.

This chain's CDR3 is CASSRGASGRKTYEQYF. The CDR3 DNA sequence: TGCGCCAGCAGCCGAGGGGCTAGCGGGAGGAAAACCTACGAGCAGTACTTC. The chain is built from TRBV4-1 and TRBJ2-7, with 11 bases that match TRBD2. The germline gives CDR1 MGHRA, CDR2 YSYEKL. CDR3 size: 17 residues. J was trimmed by 2 bases and V by 4 bases; bases with no gene match: 10.

This chain links TRBV4-1 with TRBJ2-7; 11 bases are shared with TRBD2. V was pared by 5 bases and J by 6 bases, with 18 bases of the junction left unmatched. This CDR3 has 18 residues. Germline CDR1 and CDR2: MGHRA and YSYEKL. CDR3 DNA: TGCGCCAGCAGCGAGGAGGTCTTAGCGGGAGGGCATGGAGGCGAGCAGTACTTC. Translating it yields CASSEEVLAGGHGGEQYF.

J is TRBJ1-3 and V is TRBV7-6; 9 positions agree with TRBD1. CDR1 SGHVS and CDR2 FNYEAQ come from the germline V gene. CDR3 length equals 18 residues. V shed 5 bases and J 2 bases; nucleotides not matched to a gene: 13. CDR3 loop: CASSISVPDRGTGNTIYF. In DNA form, the CDR3 reads TGTGCCAGCAGCATTAGCGTTCCGGACAGGGGAACTGGAAACACCATATATTTT.

The chain employs TRBV7-8 and TRBJ1-5, with 7 bases that match TRBD1. Germline assignment: CDR1 SGHVS and CDR2 FQNEAQ. Unmatched junction bases numbered 11, after V lost 0 bases and J lost 0 bases. The CDR3 has 19 amino acids. CDR3 loop: CASSLADRVGPYSNQPQHF. In nucleotides, the CDR3 is TGTGCCAGCAGCTTAGCCGACAGGGTAGGCCCCTATAGCAATCAGCCCCAGCATTTT.

To note about this clone: Germline and junction disagree at one end, which may indicate a read error. The chain recombines TRBV7-7 with TRBJ2-3; 8 nucleotides align to TRBD2. This CDR3 has 15 residues. Germline assignment: CDR1 SSHAT and CDR2 FNYEAQ (reference sequence). The CDR3 DNA reads as TGTGCTAGCAGCCAGGGACTAGGGAGCACAGATACGCAGTATTTT. Protein sequence: CASSQGLGSTDTQYF.

The rearrangement joins TRBV19 to TRBJ1-5; 8 nucleotides line up with TRBD1. The V gene's germline CDR1 is LNHDA and CDR2 SQIVND (reference sequence). CDR3 length: 15 residues. Trimming at V came to 6 bases and at J to 5 bases, leaving 9 bases not matched to a gene. CDR3 sequence reads: CASSVDRGRHQPQHF. CDR3 sequence (DNA): TGTGCCAGTAGCGTCGACAGGGGTCGTCATCAGCCCCAGCATTTT.

V is TRBV20-1 and J is TRBJ2-3; TRBD2 agrees at 7 bases. Germline lookup yields CDR1 DFQATT and CDR2 SNEGSKA (reference sequence). CDR3 length: 15 residues. Trimming took 3 bases from V and 2 from J; bases not matched to a gene: 8. The CDR3 sequence: CSASASGGYTDTQYF. CDR3 nucleotide sequence: TGCAGTGCTAGTGCTAGCGGAGGGTACACAGATACGCAGTATTTT.

The rearrangement links TRBV2 to TRBJ2-1; TRBD2 matches 7 bases. From germline, CDR1 is SNHLY and CDR2 FYNNEI. The CDR3 length is 13 residues. The trim removed 1 base at V and 15 bases at J, leaving 9 bases unmatched. The CDR3 coding sequence is TGTGCCAGCAGTGAAGTGTCAGCGGGAAGTCCGTTCTTC. Translated: CASSEVSAGSPFF.

The V gene is TRBV7-9, the J gene TRBJ2-7; TRBD2 agrees at 12 bases. This CDR3 contains 14 residues. The V and J ends lost 6 bases and 3 bases, in that order; junction bases with no gene match: 3. Germline CDR1 SEHNR, CDR2 FQNEAQ (reference sequence). The CDR3 loop reads CASSRLAGDYEQYF. The CDR3 DNA reads as TGTGCCAGCAGTAGACTAGCGGGAGACTACGAGCAGTACTTC. The variable domain in full, completed from reference TRBV7-9 and TRBJ2-7, reads DTGVSQNPRHKITKRGQNVTFRCDPISEHNRLYWYRQTLGQGPEFLTYFQNEAQLEKSRLLSDRFSAERPKGSFSTLEIQRTEQGDSAMYLCASSRLAGDYEQYFGPGTRLTVT.

This sequence joins TRBV29-1 and TRBJ2-5, with D possibly TRBD2 on 6 matching bases. From germline, CDR1 is SQVTM and CDR2 ANQGSEA. Between the trimmed V and J ends, which lost 4 bases and 5 bases, there was a span of 14 bases. The CDR3 contains 13 residues. The CDR3 is CSVARGNGETQYF. CDR3 bases: TGCAGCGTTGCTCGGGGGAATGGGGAGACCCAGTACTTC.

This rearrangement joins TRBV30 to TRBJ1-5; possible D gene TRBD1, 5 bases. Germline values: CDR1 GTSNPN, CDR2 SVGIG (reference sequence). V lost 3 bases to trimming and J lost 6 bases, with 18 bases between them. The CDR3 has 15 residues. CDR3 loop: CAWSKGDRESQPQHF. The CDR3 nucleotides read TGTGCCTGGAGCAAAGGCGACAGAGAGAGTCAGCCCCAGCATTTT.

This chain uses TRBV7-9 with TRBJ2-6, with D uncertain. CDR1 is SEHNR, CDR2 FQNEAQ, per germline (reference sequence). Trimming left V 5 bases short and J 0 bases short, with 11 bases between. This CDR3 is 16 amino acids long. The CDR3 nucleotides are TGTGCCAGCAGCCCAAGCCGTCTCTCTGGGGCCAACGTCCTGACTTTC. Residues: CASSPSRLSGANVLTF.

The V gene is TRBV6-6, the J gene TRBJ2-7, with a possible D match to TRBD2 (6 bases). The CDR3 sequence is 16 residues long. CDR1 is MNHNY, CDR2 SVGAGI, per germline (reference sequence). The V end lost 2 bases, the J end lost 3 bases, and 17 bases lay between the germline ends. For the CDR3, the DNA is TGTGCCAGCAGTTACAACGGCGGGACGCCTAACTACGAGCAGTACTTC. As protein: CASSYNGGTPNYEQYF.

The table lists this clone with a few counts. V and J are TRBV19 and TRBJ2-2; possibly TRBD2 for D (6 bases). Between the trimmed V and J ends, which lost 1 base and 0 bases, there was a span of 9 bases. The V gene's germline CDR1 is LNHDA and CDR2 SQIVND (reference sequence). The CDR3 sequence is 16 residues long. CDR3 sequence reads: CASSIVGGANTGELFF. CDR3 sequence (DNA): TGTGCCAGTAGTATAGTGGGGGGAGCGAACACCGGGGAGCTGTTTTTT.

The chain joins TRBV5-4 to TRBJ2-1; 8 positions match TRBD2. The CDR3 has 14 residues. J was trimmed by 4 bases and V by 3 bases; bases with no gene match: 3. Germline-derived CDR1 and CDR2 are SGHNT and YYREEE (reference sequence). CDR3 sequence reads: CASSSPGGYNEQFF. The CDR3 DNA sequence: TGTGCCAGCAGCTCCCCGGGAGGGTACAATGAGCAGTTCTTC.

This clone has more than one count but fewer than ten. The J gene is TRBJ1-2, the V gene TRBV5-1; 8 bases map to TRBD1. The CDR3 covers 13 residues. Germline CDR1 and CDR2: SGHRS and YFSETQ. With 3 bases clipped from V and 5 bases from J, the junction kept 3 bases outside the gene matches. The CDR3 nucleotides are TGCGCCAGCAGCTATGGACAGGGTTATGGCTACACCTTC. It specifies CASSYGQGYGYTF.

The chain uses TRBV19 and TRBJ2-7, with 7 positions matching TRBD1. The V and J ends lost 2 bases and 4 bases, in that order; junction bases with no gene match: 5. The CDR3 sequence is 14 residues long. The germline gives CDR1 LNHDA, CDR2 SQIVND (reference sequence). The CDR3 DNA is TGTGCCAGTAGTATAAACAGGGGAGCGTACGAGCAGTACTTC. Residues: CASSINRGAYEQYF.